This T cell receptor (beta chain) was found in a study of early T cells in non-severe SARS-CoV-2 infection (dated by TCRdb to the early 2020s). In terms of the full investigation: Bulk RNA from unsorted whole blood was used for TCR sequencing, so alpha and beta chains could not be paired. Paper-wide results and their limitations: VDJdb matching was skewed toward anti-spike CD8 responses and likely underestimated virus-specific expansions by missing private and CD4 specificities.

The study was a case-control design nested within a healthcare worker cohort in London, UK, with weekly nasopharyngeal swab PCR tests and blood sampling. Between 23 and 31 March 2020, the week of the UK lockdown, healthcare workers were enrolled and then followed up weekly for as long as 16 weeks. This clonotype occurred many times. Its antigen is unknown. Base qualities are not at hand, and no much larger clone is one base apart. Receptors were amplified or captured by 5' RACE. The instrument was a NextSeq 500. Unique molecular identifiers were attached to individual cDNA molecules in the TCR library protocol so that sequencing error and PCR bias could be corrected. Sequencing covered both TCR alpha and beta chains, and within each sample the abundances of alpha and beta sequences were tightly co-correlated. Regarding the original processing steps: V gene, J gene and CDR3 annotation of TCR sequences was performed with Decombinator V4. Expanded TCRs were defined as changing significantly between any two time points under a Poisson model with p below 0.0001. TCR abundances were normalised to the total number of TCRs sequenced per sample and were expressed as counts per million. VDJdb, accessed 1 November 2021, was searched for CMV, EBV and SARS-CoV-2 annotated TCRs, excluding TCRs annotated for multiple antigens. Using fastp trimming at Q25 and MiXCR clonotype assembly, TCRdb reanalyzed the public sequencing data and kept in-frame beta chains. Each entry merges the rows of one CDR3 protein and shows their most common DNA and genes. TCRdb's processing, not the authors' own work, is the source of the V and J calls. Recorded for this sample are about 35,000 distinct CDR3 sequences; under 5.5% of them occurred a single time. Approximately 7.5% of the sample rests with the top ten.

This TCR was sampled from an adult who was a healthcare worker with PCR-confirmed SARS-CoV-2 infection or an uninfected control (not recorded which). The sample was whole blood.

The DNA reads TGTGCCATCAGTGATCAGGCAGGGCGGTACAATGAGCAGTTCTTC. It is translated as CAISDQAGRYNEQFF. The sequence is built from TRBV10-3 and TRBJ2-1; perhaps TRBD1 is the D gene, with 5 bases matching. CDR1 and CDR2 are drawn from the germline V gene: ENHRY, SYGVKD. The CDR3, cysteine through phenylalanine, is 15 amino acids long. Only the CDR3 part of the read is kept: 45 bases, read in frame from the first base. V was cut back by 3 bases and J by 4 bases, leaving a gap of 13 bases between them.